This TCR beta chain was found in a study of blood T cell repertoires in COVID-19. TCRdb's copy holds only in-frame clones and misses some; the assay was immunoSEQ multiplex PCR. Of about 110,000 clones listed, roughly 79% are singletons. Per the germline V gene, CDR1 is LNHDA and CDR2 is SQIVND (reference sequence). V gave up 2 bases and J gave up 5 bases, with 4 bases separating them. The CDR3 is 12 residues long. Sequenced material: peripheral blood. This TCR was sampled from a woman in her 70s with acute or convalescent COVID-19. The genes are TRBV19 and TRBJ1-5; D is undetermined. The CDR3 sequence: CASSILDQPQHF. CDR3 nucleotides: TGTGCCAGTAGTATATTAGATCAGCCCCAGCATTTT.